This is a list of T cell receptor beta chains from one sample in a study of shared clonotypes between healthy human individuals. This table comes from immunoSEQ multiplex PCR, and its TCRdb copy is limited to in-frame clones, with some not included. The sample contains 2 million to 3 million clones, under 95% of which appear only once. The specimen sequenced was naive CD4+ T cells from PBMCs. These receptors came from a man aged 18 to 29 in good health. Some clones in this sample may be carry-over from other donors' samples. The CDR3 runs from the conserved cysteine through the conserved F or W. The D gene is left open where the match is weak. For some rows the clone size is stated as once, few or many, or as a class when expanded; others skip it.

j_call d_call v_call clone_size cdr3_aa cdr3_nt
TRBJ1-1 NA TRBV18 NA CASSPPSGPRVTEAFF TGTGCCAGCTCACCACCGTCCGGACCGCGGGTTACTGAAGCTTTCTTT
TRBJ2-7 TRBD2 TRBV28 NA CASTPLAADYEQYF TGTGCCAGCACCCCACTAGCGGCTGACTACGAGCAGTACTTC
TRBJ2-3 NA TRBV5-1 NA CASSWSGTRYTDTQYF TGCGCCAGCAGCTGGTCCGGGACACGTTACACAGATACGCAGTATTTT
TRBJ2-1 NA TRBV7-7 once CASSLAGQGQGEQFF TGTGCCAGCAGCTTAGCGGGGCAGGGGCAGGGTGAGCAGTTCTTC
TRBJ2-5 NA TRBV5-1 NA CASMGGPGETQYF TGCGCCAGCATGGGAGGCCCGGGTGAGACCCAGTACTTC
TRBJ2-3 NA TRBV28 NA CASSPPFRTDTQYF TGTGCCAGCAGCCCTCCTTTCCGCACAGATACGCAGTATTTT
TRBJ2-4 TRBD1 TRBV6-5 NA CASSYTYRGLSIQYF TGTGCCAGCAGTTACACCTACAGGGGCTTAAGCATTCAGTACTTC
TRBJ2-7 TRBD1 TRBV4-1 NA CASSQTGQLSYEQYF TGCGCCAGCAGCCAGACGGGACAGCTTTCCTACGAGCAGTACTTC
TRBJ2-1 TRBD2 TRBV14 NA CASSLRWREGLDEQFF TGTGCCAGCAGCCTGCGGTGGCGGGAGGGCCTCGATGAGCAGTTCTTC
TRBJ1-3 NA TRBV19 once CASSSTGNTIYF TGTGCCAGTAGTTCAACTGGAAACACCATATATTTT
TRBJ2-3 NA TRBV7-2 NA CASSFLAGPDTQYF TGTGCCAGCAGCTTTTTGGCTGGGCCTGATACGCAGTATTTT
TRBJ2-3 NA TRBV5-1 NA CASSGIGTDTQYF TGCGCCAGCAGCGGGATAGGGACAGATACGCAGTATTTT
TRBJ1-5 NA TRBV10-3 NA CAISADRDQPQHF TGTGCCATCAGTGCGGACAGAGATCAGCCCCAGCATTTT
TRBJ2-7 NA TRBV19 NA CASSIGYLTVMGQYF TGTGCCAGTAGTATAGGCTATTTGACAGTAATGGGGCAGTACTTC